Each of the 24 T cell receptor beta chains below was sequenced from the same sample in a study of glioma-infiltrating T cells. TCR alpha and beta CDR3 regions were amplified from RNA using iRepertoire nested multiplex PCR. Via MiXCR, TCRdb re-called the multiplex PCR reads, giving one row per CDR3 protein. The repertoire consists of about 180,000 distinct CDR3 sequences, with about 46% occurring once and the leading ten covering about 5.2%. Sequencing used glioma tissue, nonneoplastic brain tissue, or PBMCs (not recorded which). These receptors came from a human donor with low-grade glioma or glioblastoma, undergoing nonglioma brain surgery, or in good health (not recorded which).

Concerning this clonotype: The junction and the germline gene differ at one end; a read error may be behind it. This chain links TRBV7-9 with TRBJ1-5; no reliable D call. CDR1 and CDR2 (germline): SEHNR, FQNEAQ (reference sequence). The length of the CDR3 is 13 residues. CDR3 amino acids: CASSSGASQHQHF. The CDR3 DNA reads as TGTGCCAGCAGCTCCGGCGCGTCCCAGCACCAGCATTTT.

This clonotype has at least ten counts. The V call is TRBV6-1, the J call TRBJ2-5, with D possibly being TRBD1 (5 bases). This CDR3 has 14 amino acids. V lost 6 bases to trimming and J lost 1 base, with 12 bases between them. Germline V lookup: CDR1 MNHNS, CDR2 SASEGT. CDR3 residues: CASSPVGAQETQYF. For the CDR3, the DNA is TGTGCCAGCAGCCCCGTTGGGGCCCAAGAGACCCAGTACTTC.

The sample holds many counts of this clonotype. In DNA, the CDR3 is TGTGCCAGCTTTAAGGGCGCTAGTGGCTACACCTTC. The encoded protein is CASFKGASGYTF. This chain uses TRBV2 with TRBJ1-2; D is undetermined. Germline V gene sequence: CDR1 SNHLY, CDR2 FYNNEI. The CDR3 extends over 12 amino acids. The V gene lost 8 bases and the J gene lost 7 bases, with 14 bases spanning the gap.

As concerns this clonotype: No conserved phenylalanine or tryptophan is present at the end of the CDR3, so a read error is the likely explanation. The J gene is TRBJ2-7, the V gene TRBV27; 8 bases are shared with TRBD1. Looked up from germline, CDR1 is MNHEY and CDR2 is SMNVEV (reference sequence). The CDR3 spans 15 residues. Trimming at V came to 7 bases and at J to 4 bases, leaving 12 bases not matched to a gene. CDR3 DNA sequence: TGTGCCAGCACAGAATCCGGGACAGGTTATTACGAGCAGTACTTG. This translates into CASTESGTGYYEQYL.

This clonotype was seen a few times. One end of the junction fails to match germline, which may point to a read error. V gene TRBV6-1 combines with J gene TRBJ2-5; TRBD2 agrees at 8 bases. In germline, CDR1 is MNHNS, CDR2 SASEGT. The CDR3 is 13 residues long. The chain's CDR3 is CAISDSGKETQYF. CDR3 DNA sequence: TGTGCCATCAGTGATAGCGGGAAGGAGACCCAGTACTTC.

The CDR3 protein is CNSSEFVLANSYEQYF. The CDR3 DNA reads TGTAACAGCAGTGAATTCGTACTAGCGAATTCCTACGAGCAGTACTTC. V gene TRBV25-1 combines with J gene TRBJ2-7; 7 bases fit TRBD2. This CDR3 is built from 16 residues. Germline V gene sequence: CDR1 MGHDK, CDR2 SYGVNS.

The V call is TRBV2, the J call TRBJ1-5; perhaps TRBD1 as D (5 bases). The CDR3 sequence is 15 residues long. Deletions cut 2 bases from V and 4 bases from J, with 12 bases between. Germline-derived CDR1 and CDR2 are SNHLY and FYNNEI. CDR3: CASSERQGGNQPQHF. Here the CDR3 DNA reads TGTGCCAGCAGTGAAAGGCAGGGCGGAAATCAGCCCCAGCATTTT.

This clonotype was counted ten times or more. V usage is TRBV20-1 and J usage is TRBJ2-7; D tentatively reads TRBD1 or TRBD2 (5 bases each). V lost 6 bases to trimming and J lost 3 bases, with 18 bases between them. This CDR3 has 14 amino acids. CDR1 is DFQATT, CDR2 SNEGSKA, per germline (reference sequence). CDR3 DNA: TGCAGTGCCATCGGGGCAGGGAACATCTACGAGCAGTACTTC. Protein: CSAIGAGNIYEQYF.

This clonotype appeared once. This chain connects TRBV12-3 or TRBV12-4 to TRBJ1-3; D is ambiguous. The length of the CDR3 is 14 residues. Trimming cost V 9 bases and J 0 bases, with 12 bases left between them. CDR3 protein: CARSPQLSGNTIYF. The CDR3 DNA reads TGTGCCAGAAGCCCTCAGCTCTCTGGAAACACCATATATTTT.

Remarks on this clonotype: A much larger clone is a single base away; this may be a read error. The chain has TRBV7-2 and TRBJ1-2; 9 bases are shared with TRBD1. CDR3 size: 14 residues. CDR1 is SGHTA, CDR2 FQGNSA, per germline. CDR3 sequence (DNA): TGTGCCAGCACTATGGACAGGGGTAACTATGGCTACAACTTC. Residues: CASTMDRGNYGYNF.

Notes on this clonotype: This is likely a read error, given that the CDR3 carries no conserved phenylalanine or tryptophan at its end. The chain employs TRBV6-1 and TRBJ2-3; D might be TRBD2 (5 bases). Germline lookup yields CDR1 MNHNS and CDR2 SASEGT. The CDR3 has 15 residues. Trimming removed 9 bases from V and 2 bases from J, with 18 bases in between. In DNA, the CDR3 is TGTGCCAGACTGGGTTCTAGCAGAGTCACAGATACGCAGTATTCT. Translation: CARLGSSRVTDTQYS.

This clonotype was seen many times. This chain connects TRBV20-1 to TRBJ2-7; 12 bases match TRBD2. The germline V gene encodes CDR1 DFQATT and CDR2 SNEGSKA (reference sequence). The length of the CDR3 is 15 residues. The V and J ends lost 3 bases and 5 bases, in that order; junction bases with no gene match: 8. CDR3 sequence reads: CSASLLAGGIDEQYF. CDR3 nucleotide sequence: TGCAGTGCTAGTTTGCTAGCGGGAGGGATTGACGAGCAGTACTTC.

This clonotype was seen at least ten times. The V call is TRBV28, the J call TRBJ2-5; D assignment may be TRBD1 or TRBD2 (5 bases each). The CDR3 has 12 amino acids. Germline V gene data show CDR1 as MDHEN and CDR2 as SYDVKM. Trimming left V 7 bases short and J 1 base short, with 7 bases between. The chain's CDR3 is CASTGTQETQYF. The CDR3 DNA is TGTGCCAGCACCGGGACCCAAGAGACCCAGTACTTC.

Turning to this clonotype: This may be a read error: a much more frequent sequence differs by one nucleotide. V usage is TRBV28 and J usage is TRBJ2-1; TRBD2 agrees at 8 bases. CDR3 length: 16 residues. Germline-derived CDR1 and CDR2 are MDHEN and SYDVKM. The CDR3 sequence: CSSSPSGLGSYNEQFF. In nucleotides, the CDR3 is TGTTCCAGCAGTCCTAGCGGGCTAGGCTCCTACAATGAGCAGTTCTTC.

The sample holds many counts of this clonotype. The V and J genes are TRBV10-2 and TRBJ1-2; 11 bases map to TRBD1. The length of the CDR3 is 14 residues. The junction had 3 bases not matched to a gene; V was cut back by 7 bases and J by 2 bases. Germline V CDR1 and CDR2: WSHSY, SAAADI. This CDR3 reads CASMGTGGNYGYTF. In DNA, the CDR3 is TGCGCCAGCATGGGGACAGGGGGGAACTATGGCTACACCTTC.

This clonotype was observed a few times. The rearrangement joins TRBV2 to TRBJ2-7; 7 nucleotides match TRBD2. J lost 4 bases, V lost 9 bases, and 15 bases had no gene match. Germline CDR1 reads SNHLY; CDR2 reads FYNNEI. This CDR3 spans 15 amino acids. The CDR3 loop reads CASSPAGGDLYEQYF. CDR3 nucleotide sequence: TGTGCCAGTAGTCCGGCTGGGGGGGACCTATACGAGCAGTACTTC.

The genes are TRBV3-1 and TRBJ1-2; D unclear. The V gene's germline CDR1 is LGHDT and CDR2 YNNKEL (reference sequence). The V gene lost 1 base and the J gene lost 4 bases, with 19 bases spanning the gap. The CDR3 loop spans 17 amino acids. Written as DNA, the CDR3 is TGTGCCAGCAGCCAAGTGGGTGTCTTCACACAGACCTATGGCTACACCTTC. It encodes CASSQVGVFTQTYGYTF.

There are many counts of this clonotype. In DNA form, the CDR3 reads TGTGCCACCAGCAGAGACCCGGGATCATCCCACGAGCAGTACTTC. This codes for CATSRDPGSSHEQYF. This chain joins TRBV15 and TRBJ2-7; possible D gene TRBD2, 5 bases. The germline CDR1 and CDR2 sequences are LNHNV and YYDKDF (reference sequence). The V end lost 0 bases, the J end lost 5 bases, and 14 bases lay between the germline ends. The CDR3 totals 15 residues.

This chain connects TRBV7-2 to TRBJ2-1; the match to TRBD2 covers 7 bases. CDR1 and CDR2 (germline): SGHTA, FQGNSA. There are 14 residues in the CDR3. Trimming at V came to 3 bases and at J to 7 bases, leaving 6 bases not matched to a gene. CDR3: CASSFRGRANEQFF. The CDR3 DNA sequence: TGTGCCAGCAGCTTTAGAGGGAGGGCGAATGAGCAGTTCTTC.

This clonotype was seen more than once but under ten times. This may be a read error: a much more frequent sequence differs by one nucleotide. This chain joins TRBV7-2 and TRBJ2-3; either TRBD1 or TRBD2 may fit D (5 bases each). Germline CDR1 reads SGHTA; CDR2 reads FQGNSA. The CDR3 totals 14 residues. Trimming stripped 5 bases from V and 8 bases from J, with 17 bases between. CDR3 residues: CASSPYSGPPTQYF. CDR3 in DNA: TGTGCCAGCAGCCCATACTCGGGACCGCCTACGCAGTATTTT. Using reference TRBV7-2 and TRBJ2-3 for the parts outside the CDR3, the full variable domain is GAGVSQSPSNKVTEKGKDVELRCDPISGHTALYWYRQSLGQGLEFLIYFQGNSAPDKSGLPSDRFSAERTGGSVSTLTIQRTQQEDSAVYLCASSPYSGPPTQYFGPGTRLTVL.

The V gene is TRBV24-1, the J gene TRBJ1-1, with D unresolved. CDR1 is KGHDR and CDR2 is SFDVKD in the germline V gene. The CDR3 runs to 14 residues. Trimming took off 7 bases at V and 1 base at J, with 12 bases between the two ends. The CDR3 protein is CATRGRGWNTEAFF. The CDR3 DNA follows: TGTGCCACCAGGGGCCGGGGTTGGAACACTGAAGCTTTCTTT.

This clonotype was seen repeatedly, ten times or more. The gene calls are TRBV19 and TRBJ1-2; 7 bases map to TRBD1. The CDR3 is 16 amino acids. Per the germline V gene, CDR1 is LNHDA and CDR2 is SQIVND (reference sequence). V gave up 6 bases and J gave up 2 bases; unmatched junction bases: 12. CDR3 region: CASSSLWRGQNYGYTF. In DNA form, the CDR3 reads TGTGCCAGTAGCTCGCTCTGGAGGGGACAGAACTATGGCTACACCTTC.

This clonotype was seen repeatedly, ten times or more. This chain joins TRBV20-1 and TRBJ2-7, with D perhaps matching TRBD1 or TRBD2 (5 bases each). The CDR3 contains 12 residues. Trimming removed 7 bases at V and 2 bases at J, with 12 bases between. Per the germline V gene, CDR1 is DFQATT and CDR2 is SNEGSKA (reference sequence). The CDR3 sequence: CSVLRGPYEQYF. The CDR3 region has the DNA TGCAGTGTATTGAGGGGCCCCTACGAGCAGTACTTC.

This clonotype was counted many times. V is TRBV7-2 and J is TRBJ2-1; D possibly corresponds to TRBD2 (6 bases). Trimming cost V 5 bases and J 10 bases, with 15 bases left between them. The CDR3 is 13 residues long. The germline CDR1 and CDR2 sequences are SGHTA and FQGNSA. Written as DNA, the CDR3 is TGTGCCAGCAGCCGGTCGAGGAGCGGGGAGCAGTTCTTC. This translates into CASSRSRSGEQFF.